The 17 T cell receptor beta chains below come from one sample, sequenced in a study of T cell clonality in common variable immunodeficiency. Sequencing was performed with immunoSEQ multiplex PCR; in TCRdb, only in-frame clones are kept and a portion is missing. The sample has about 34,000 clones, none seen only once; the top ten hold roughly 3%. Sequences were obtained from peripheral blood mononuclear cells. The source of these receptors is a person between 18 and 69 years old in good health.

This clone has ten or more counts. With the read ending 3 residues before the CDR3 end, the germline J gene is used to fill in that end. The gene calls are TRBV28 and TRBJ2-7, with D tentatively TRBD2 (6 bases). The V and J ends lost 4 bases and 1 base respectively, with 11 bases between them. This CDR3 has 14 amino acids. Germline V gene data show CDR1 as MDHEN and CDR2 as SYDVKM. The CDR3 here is CASSSPGLSYEQYF. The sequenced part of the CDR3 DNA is TGTGCCAGCAGTTCCCCGGGACTTTCCTACGAG.

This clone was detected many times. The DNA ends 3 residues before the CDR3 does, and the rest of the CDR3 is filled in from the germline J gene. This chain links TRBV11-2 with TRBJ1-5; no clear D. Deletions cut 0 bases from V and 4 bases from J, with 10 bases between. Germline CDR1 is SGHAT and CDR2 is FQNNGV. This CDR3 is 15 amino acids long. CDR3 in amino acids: CASSLDRQENQPQHF. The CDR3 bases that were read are TGTGCCAGCAGCTTAGATCGCCAGGAAAATCAGCCC.

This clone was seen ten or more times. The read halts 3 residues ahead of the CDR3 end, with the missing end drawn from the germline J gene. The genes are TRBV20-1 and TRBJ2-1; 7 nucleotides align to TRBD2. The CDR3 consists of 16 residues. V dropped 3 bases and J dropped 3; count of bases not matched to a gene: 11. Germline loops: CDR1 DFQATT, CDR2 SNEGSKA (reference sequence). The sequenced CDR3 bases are TGCAGTGCTAGGGCTGAGGGGAGGGCCTTCTACAATGAG. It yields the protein CSARAEGRAFYNE. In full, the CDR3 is CSARAEGRAFYNEQFF.

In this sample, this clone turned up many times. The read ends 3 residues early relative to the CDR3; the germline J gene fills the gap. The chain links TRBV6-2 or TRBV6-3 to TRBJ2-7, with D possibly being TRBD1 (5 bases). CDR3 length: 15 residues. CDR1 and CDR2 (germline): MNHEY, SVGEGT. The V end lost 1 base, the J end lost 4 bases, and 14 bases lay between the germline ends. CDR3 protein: CASSYWAGMMYEQYF. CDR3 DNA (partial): TGTGCCAGCAGTTACTGGGCAGGGATGATGTACGAG.

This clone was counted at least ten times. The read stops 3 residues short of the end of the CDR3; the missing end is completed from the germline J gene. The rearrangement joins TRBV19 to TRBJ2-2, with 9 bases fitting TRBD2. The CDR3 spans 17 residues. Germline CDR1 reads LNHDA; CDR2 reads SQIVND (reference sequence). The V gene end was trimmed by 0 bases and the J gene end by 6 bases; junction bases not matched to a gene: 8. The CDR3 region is CASSIDLSGRRPGELFF. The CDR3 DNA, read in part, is TGTGCCAGTAGTATAGATCTTAGCGGGAGACGTCCCGGGGAG.

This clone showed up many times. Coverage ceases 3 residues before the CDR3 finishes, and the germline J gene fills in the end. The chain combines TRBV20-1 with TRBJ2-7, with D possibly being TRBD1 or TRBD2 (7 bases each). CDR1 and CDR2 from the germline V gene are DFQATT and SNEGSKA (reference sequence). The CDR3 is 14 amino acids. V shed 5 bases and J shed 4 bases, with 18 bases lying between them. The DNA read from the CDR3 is TGCAGTGCTGAAGAGCAGGGGGAGGGTTACGAG. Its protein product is CSAEEQGEGYE. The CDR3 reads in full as CSAEEQGEGYEQYF.

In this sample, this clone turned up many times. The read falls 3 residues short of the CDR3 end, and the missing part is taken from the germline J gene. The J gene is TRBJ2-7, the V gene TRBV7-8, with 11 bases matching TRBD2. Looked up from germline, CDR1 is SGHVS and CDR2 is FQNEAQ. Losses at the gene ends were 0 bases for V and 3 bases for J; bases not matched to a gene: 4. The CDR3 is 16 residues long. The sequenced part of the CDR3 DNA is TGTGCCAGCAGCTTAGCGCGACTAGCGGGAAACTACGAG. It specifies CASSLARLAGNYE. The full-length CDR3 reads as CASSLARLAGNYEQYF.

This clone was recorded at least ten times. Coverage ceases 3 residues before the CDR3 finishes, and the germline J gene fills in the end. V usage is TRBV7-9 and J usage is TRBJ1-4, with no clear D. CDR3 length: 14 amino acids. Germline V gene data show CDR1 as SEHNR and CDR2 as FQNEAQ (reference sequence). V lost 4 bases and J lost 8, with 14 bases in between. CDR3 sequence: CASSSTSDGEKLFF. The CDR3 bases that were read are TGTGCCAGCAGCTCGACGTCTGACGGGGAAAAA.

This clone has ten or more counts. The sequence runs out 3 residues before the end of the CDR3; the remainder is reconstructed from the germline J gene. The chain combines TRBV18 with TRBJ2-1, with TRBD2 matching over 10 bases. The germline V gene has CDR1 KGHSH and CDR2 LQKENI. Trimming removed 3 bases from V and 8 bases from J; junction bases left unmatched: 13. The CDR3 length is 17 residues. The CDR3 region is CASSPDLASGSEDEQFF. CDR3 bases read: TGTGCCAGCTCACCTGATTTGGCTAGCGGGAGTGAAGATGAG.

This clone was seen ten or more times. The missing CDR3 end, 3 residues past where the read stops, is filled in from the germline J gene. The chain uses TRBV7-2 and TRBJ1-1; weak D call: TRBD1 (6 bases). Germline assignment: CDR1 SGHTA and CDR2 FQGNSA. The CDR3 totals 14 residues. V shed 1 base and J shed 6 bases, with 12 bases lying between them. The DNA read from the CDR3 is TGTGCCAGCAGCTTAGAGGGCAGGGGCCCTGAA. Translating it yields CASSLEGRGPE. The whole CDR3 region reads CASSLEGRGPEAFF.

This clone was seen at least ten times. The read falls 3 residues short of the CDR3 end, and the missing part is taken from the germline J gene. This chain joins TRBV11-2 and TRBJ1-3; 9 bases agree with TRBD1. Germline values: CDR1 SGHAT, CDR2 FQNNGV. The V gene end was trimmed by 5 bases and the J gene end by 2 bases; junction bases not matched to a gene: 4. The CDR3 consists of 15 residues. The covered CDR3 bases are TGTGCCAGCAGCCTCTGGACAGGGGCTGGAAACACC. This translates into CASSLWTGAGNT. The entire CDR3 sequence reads CASSLWTGAGNTIYF.

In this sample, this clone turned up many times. The CDR3 DNA, read in part, is TGCGCCAGCAGCTCGGCGTCCTCGGGACTAGCAGATACG. Translating gives CASSSASSGLADT. In full, the CDR3 reads CASSSASSGLADTQYF. The chain links TRBV5-1 to TRBJ2-3; 8 nucleotides align to TRBD2. The read finishes 3 residues shy of the CDR3 end, and the germline J gene is used to complete it. V shed 3 bases and J 4 bases; nucleotides not matched to a gene: 10. The germline V gene encodes CDR1 SGHRS and CDR2 YFSETQ. This CDR3 is built from 16 residues. Full variable domain (rest looked up from reference TRBV5-1 and TRBJ2-3): KAGVTQTPRYLIKTRGQQVTLSCSPISGHRSVSWYQQTPGQGLQFLFEYFSETQRNKGNFPGRFSGRQFSNSRSEMNVSTLELGDSALYLCASSSASSGLADTQYFGPGTRLTVL.

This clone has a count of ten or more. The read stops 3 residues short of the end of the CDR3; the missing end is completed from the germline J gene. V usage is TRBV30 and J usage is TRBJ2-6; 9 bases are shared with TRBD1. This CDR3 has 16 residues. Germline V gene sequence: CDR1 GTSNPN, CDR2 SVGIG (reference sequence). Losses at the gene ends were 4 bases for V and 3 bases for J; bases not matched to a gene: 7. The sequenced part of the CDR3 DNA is TGTGCCTGGAACCGGGACAGGGTAGGTGGGGCCAACGTC. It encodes CAWNRDRVGGANV. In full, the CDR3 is CAWNRDRVGGANVLTF.

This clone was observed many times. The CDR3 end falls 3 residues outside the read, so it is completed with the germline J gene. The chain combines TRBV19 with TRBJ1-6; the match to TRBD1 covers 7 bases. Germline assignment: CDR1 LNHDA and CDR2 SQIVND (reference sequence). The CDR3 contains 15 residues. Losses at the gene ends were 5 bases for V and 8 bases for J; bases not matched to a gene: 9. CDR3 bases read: TGTGCCAGTAGTCCGACAGGGTGGATGGATTCACCC. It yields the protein CASSPTGWMDSP. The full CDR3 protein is CASSPTGWMDSPLHF.

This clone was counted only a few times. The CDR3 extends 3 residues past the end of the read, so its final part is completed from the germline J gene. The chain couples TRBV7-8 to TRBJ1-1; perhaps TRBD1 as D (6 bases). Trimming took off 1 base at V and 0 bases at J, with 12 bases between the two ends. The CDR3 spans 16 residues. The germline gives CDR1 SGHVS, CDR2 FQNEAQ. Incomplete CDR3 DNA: TGTGCCAGCAGCTTAGGGACAGCAGGCTTGAACACTGAA. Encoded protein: CASSLGTAGLNTE. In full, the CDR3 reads CASSLGTAGLNTEAFF.

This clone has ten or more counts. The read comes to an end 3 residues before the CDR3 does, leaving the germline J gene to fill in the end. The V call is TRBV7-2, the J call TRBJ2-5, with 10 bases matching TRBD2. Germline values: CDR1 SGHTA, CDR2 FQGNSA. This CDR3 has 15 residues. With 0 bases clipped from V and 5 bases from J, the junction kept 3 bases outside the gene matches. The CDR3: CASSLARSGRETQYF. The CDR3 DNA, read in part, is TGTGCCAGCAGCTTAGCGCGTAGCGGGAGGGAGACC.

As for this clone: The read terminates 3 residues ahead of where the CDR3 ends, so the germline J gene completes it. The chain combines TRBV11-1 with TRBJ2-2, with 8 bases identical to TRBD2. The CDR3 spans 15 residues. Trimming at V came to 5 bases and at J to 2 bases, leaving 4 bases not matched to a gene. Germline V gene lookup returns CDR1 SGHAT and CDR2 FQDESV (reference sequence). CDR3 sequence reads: CASSLGGANTGELFF. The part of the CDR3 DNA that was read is TGTGCCAGCAGCCTCGGGGGGGCAAACACCGGGGAG.